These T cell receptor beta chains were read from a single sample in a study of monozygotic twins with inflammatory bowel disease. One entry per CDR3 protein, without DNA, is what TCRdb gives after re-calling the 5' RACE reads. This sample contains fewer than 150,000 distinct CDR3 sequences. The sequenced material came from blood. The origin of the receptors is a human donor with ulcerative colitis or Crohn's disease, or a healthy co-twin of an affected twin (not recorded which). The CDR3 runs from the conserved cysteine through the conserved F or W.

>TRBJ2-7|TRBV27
CASSFQAGYEQYF
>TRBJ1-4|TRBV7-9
CASSLVQGRGEKLFF
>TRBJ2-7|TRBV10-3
CAFSWGQSEREQYF
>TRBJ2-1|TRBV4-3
CASSQDGRLSGMNEQFF
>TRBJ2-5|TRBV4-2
CASSQGTSEPETQYF
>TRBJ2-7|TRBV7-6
CASSSAGGQRSSYEQYF
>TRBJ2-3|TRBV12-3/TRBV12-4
CASSWGTSTTDTQYF
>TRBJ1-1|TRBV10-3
CAISELSNTEAFF
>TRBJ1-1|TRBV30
CAWSGPLKYTEAFF
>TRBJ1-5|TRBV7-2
CASSLYRNQPQHF
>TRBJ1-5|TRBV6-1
CASTENRANQPQHF
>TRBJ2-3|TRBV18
CASSLRGGSTDTQYF
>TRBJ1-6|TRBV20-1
CSAREQTGVGSPLHF
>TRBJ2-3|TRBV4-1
CASSRRTSGGAGTQYF
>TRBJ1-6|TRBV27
CASSLKGRSNSPLHF
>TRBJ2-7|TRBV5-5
CASSLLRGQDDQYF
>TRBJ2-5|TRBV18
CASSPRDRDQETQYF
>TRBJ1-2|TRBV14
CASSPRTGDYGYTF
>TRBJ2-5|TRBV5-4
CASSLEAAQETQYF
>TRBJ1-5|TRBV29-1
CSVGGDILSNQPQHF
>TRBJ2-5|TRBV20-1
CSARDPRREGETQYF
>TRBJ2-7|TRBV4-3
CASSQAFLGSYEQYF
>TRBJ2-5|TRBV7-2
CASSLAQGSETQYF
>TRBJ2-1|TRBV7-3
CASSLNSPNNEQFF
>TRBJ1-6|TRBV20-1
CSASGGEGYNSPLHF
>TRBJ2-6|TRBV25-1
CASSELGRYRSGANVLTF
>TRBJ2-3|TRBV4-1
CASSHLAGGVDTQYF
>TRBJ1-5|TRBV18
CASSPAVGGDRPQHF
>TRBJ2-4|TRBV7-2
CASSLGGSSKNIQYF
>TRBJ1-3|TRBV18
CASSPNSPVRSGNTIYF
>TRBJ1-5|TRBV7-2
CASSLDINPQHF
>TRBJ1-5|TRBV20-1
CSASLVGGPQHF
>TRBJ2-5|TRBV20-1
CSGGTDAETQYF
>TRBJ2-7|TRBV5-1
CASSLAAWGGPNHYEQYF
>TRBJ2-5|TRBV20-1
CSAPRLGGGGRLGETQYF
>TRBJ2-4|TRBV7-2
CASSLVPGEIQYF
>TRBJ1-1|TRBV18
CASSPRGMNTEAFF
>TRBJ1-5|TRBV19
CASRARGGQPQHF
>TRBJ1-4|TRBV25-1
CASSERISTNEKLFF
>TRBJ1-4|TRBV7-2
CASSPTRAPFGLFF
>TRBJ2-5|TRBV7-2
CASSFGLAGGGETQYF
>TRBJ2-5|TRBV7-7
CASSPNRGKQETQYF
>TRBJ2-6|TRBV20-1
CSAVPGSGANVLTF
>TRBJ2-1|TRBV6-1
CASRILAGVKNEQFF
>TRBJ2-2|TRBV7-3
CASSSRGFSGGPTGELFF
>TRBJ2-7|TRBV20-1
CSARTSGGRYEQYF
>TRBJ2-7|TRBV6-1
CASRNDRGRDEQYF
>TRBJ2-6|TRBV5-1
CASSPDPRGSGANVLTF
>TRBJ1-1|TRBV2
CASIEGTMDTEAFF
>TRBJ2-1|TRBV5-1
CASSLETSHGEQFF
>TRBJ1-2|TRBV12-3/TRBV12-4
CASRLMGVGYGYTF
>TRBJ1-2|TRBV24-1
CATSDQTTGIDGYTF
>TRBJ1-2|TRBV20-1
CSARPQGASTYGYTF
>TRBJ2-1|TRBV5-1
CASSSTVAGKGNEQFF
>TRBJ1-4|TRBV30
CAWSEVNEKLFF
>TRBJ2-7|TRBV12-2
CASRSAESQDKSGEQYF
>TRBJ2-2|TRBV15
CATSRRGVTGELFF
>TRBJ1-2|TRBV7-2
CASSLEGTSNYGYTF
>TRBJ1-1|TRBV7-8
CASFRQSGTEAFF